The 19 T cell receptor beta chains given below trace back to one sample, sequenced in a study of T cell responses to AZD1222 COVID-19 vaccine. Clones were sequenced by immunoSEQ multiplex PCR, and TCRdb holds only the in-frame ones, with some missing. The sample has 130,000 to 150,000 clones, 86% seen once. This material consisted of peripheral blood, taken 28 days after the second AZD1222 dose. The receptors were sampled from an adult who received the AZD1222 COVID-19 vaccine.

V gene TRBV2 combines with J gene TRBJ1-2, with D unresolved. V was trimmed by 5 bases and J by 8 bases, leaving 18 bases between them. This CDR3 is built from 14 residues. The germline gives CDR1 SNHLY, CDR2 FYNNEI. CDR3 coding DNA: TGTGCCAGCAGTATCGAATCGCCAGGCTTCGGCTACACCTTC. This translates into CASSIESPGFGYTF.

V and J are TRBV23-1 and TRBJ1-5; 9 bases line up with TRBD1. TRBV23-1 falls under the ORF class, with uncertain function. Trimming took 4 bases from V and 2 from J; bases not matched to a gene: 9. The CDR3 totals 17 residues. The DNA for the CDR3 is TGCGCCAGCAGTCCAAATTACAGGGGGCATCGCAATCAGCCCCAGCATTTT. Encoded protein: CASSPNYRGHRNQPQHF.

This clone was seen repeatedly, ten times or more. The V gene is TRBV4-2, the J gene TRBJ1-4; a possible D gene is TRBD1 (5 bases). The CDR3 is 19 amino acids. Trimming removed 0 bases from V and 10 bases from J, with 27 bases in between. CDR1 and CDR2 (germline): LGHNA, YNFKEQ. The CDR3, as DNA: TGTGCCAGCAGCCAAGAGTTCATCCTTGTTATGGAAGGGGACGGAAAACTGTTTTTT. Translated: CASSQEFILVMEGDGKLFF.

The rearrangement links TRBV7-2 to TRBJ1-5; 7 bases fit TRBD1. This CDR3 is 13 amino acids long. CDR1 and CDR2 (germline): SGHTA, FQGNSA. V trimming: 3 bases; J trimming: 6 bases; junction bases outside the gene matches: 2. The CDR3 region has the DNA TGTGCCAGCAGCTTGAACAGGGGTCAGCCCCAGCATTTT. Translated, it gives CASSLNRGQPQHF.

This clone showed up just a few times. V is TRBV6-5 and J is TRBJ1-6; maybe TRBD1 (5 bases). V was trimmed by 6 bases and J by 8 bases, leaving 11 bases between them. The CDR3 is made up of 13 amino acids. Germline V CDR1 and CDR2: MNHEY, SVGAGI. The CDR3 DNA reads TGTGCCAGCAGGGGACGGCCCGATTCACCCCTCCACTTT. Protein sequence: CASRGRPDSPLHF.

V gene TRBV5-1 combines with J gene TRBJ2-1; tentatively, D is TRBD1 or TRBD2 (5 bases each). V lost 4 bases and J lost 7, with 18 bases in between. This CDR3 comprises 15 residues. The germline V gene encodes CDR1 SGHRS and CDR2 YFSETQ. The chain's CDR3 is CASSPGRGQDNEQFF. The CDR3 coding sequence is TGCGCCAGCAGCCCGGGCCGGGGCCAAGATAATGAGCAGTTCTTC.

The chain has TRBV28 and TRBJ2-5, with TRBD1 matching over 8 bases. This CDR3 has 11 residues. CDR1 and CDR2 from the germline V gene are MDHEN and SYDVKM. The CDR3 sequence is CATGGWETQYF. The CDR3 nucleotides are TGTGCAACAGGGGGTTGGGAGACCCAGTACTTC.

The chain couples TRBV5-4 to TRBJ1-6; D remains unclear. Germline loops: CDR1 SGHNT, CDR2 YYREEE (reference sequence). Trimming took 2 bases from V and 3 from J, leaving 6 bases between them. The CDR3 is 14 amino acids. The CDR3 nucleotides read TGTGCCAGCAGCTTAAGGGACTATAATTCACCCCTCCACTTT. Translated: CASSLRDYNSPLHF. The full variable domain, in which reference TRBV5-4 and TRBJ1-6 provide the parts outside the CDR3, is ETGVTQSPTHLIKTRGQQVTLRCSSQSGHNTVSWYQQALGQGPQFIFQYYREEENGRGNFPPRFSGLQFPNYSSELNVNALELDDSALYLCASSLRDYNSPLHFGNGTRLTVT.

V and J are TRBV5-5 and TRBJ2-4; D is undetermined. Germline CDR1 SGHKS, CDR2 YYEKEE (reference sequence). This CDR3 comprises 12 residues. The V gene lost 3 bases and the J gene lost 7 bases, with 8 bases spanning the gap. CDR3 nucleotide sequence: TGTGCCAGCAGCTCCGTAGGGAACATTCAGTACTTC. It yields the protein CASSSVGNIQYF.

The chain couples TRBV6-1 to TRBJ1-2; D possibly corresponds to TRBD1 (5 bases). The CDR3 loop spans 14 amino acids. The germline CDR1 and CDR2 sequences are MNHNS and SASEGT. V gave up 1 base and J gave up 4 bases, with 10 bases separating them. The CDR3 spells CASSEGQSIYGYTF. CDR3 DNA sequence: TGTGCCAGCAGTGAAGGACAGTCAATCTATGGCTACACCTTC.

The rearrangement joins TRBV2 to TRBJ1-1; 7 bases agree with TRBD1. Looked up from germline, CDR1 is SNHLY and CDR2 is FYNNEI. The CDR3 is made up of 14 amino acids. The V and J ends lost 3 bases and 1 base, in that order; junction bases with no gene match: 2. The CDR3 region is CASSDRTGNTEAFF. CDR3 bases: TGTGCCAGCAGTGACCGGACAGGGAACACTGAAGCTTTCTTT.

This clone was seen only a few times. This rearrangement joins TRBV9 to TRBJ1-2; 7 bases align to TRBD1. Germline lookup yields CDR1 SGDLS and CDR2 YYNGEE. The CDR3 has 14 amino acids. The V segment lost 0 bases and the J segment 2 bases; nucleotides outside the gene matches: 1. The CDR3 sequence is CASSVEDRNYGYTF. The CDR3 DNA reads TGTGCCAGCAGCGTAGAGGACAGGAACTATGGCTACACCTTC.

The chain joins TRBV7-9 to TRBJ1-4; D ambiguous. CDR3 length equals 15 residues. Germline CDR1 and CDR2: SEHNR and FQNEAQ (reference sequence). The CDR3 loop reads CAILASNGYNEKLFF. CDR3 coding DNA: TGTGCGATTCTTGCTAGTAACGGCTATAATGAAAAACTGTTTTTT.

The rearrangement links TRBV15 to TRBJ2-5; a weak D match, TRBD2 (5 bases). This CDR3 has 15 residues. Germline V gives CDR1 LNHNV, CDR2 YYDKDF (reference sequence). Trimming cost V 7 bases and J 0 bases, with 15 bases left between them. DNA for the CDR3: TGTGCCACCATGGACTCAACGATGTACCAAGAGACCCAGTACTTC. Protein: CATMDSTMYQETQYF.

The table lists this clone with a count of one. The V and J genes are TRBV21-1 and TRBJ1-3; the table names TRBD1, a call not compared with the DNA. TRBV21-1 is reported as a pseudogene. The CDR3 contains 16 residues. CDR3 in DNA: TGTGCCAGCAGCAATAGGGGACAGGGGGCCGGAAACACCATATATTTT. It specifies CASSNRGQGAGNTIYF.

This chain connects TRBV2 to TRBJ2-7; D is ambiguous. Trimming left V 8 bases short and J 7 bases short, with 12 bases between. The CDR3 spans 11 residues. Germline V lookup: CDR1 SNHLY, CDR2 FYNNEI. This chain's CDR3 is CASGVLGEQYF. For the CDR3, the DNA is TGTGCCAGCGGGGTTTTGGGGGAGCAGTACTTC.

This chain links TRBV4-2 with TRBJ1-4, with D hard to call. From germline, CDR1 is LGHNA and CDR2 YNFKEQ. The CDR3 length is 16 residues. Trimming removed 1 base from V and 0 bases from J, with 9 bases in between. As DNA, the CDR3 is TGTGCCAGCAGCCAAGGGCGGTCAGCAACTAATGAAAAACTGTTTTTT. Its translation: CASSQGRSATNEKLFF.

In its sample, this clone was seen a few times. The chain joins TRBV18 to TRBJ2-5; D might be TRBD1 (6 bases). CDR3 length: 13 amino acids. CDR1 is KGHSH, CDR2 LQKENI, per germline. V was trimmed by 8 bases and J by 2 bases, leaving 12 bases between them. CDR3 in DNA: TGTGCCAGCCTTCTCGACAGGCAAGAGACCCAGTACTTC. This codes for CASLLDRQETQYF.

Here the CDR3 DNA reads TGCGCCAGCAGTACCGGGACAGGAGGAGGTAATGAAAAACTGTTTTTT. Translating gives CASSTGTGGGNEKLFF. This chain links TRBV10-1 with TRBJ1-4; 8 bases line up with TRBD1. The CDR3 loop spans 16 amino acids. The V and J ends lost 5 bases and 4 bases, in that order; junction bases with no gene match: 9. Per germline, CDR1 WNHNN and CDR2 SYGVQD (reference sequence).